This is a list of T cell receptor beta chains from one sample in a study of PD-1 blockade in classical Hodgkin lymphoma. Clones were sequenced by immunoSEQ multiplex PCR, and TCRdb holds only the in-frame ones, with some missing. The repertoire consists of 17,000 or so clones, with over 80% occurring once and the leading ten covering 25% to 30%. Material: peripheral blood mononuclear cells (PBMCs), obtained before the second cycle of nivolumab. The receptors shown here come from a human donor with classical Hodgkin lymphoma. Both conserved end residues are trimmed from each CDR3. Only part of the rows carry a size: once, few, many, or a class if the clone is expanded.

>TRBV6-5|few|TRBJ1-6
ASRGESLH
>TRBV5-8|few|TRBJ2-7
ASSFRGSPYEQY
>TRBV7-3|NA|TRBJ2-2
ASSPFGGGDTGELF
>TRBV18|NA|TRBJ2-7
ASSTGANYEQY
>TRBV6-6|few|TRBJ1-2
ASRLPTGIDT
>TRBV28|NA|TRBJ1-2
ASSSSGANYGYT
>TRBV5-1|NA|TRBJ1-1
ASSLGSGALTEAF
>TRBV19|NA|TRBJ2-3
ASSPTPSPTDTQY
>TRBV27|few|TRBJ1-2
ASRYNYGYT
>TRBV5-1|NA|TRBJ2-5
ASSLTPGSQETQY
>TRBV7-8|once|TRBJ2-5
ASSLEGGRETQY
>TRBV7-2|NA|TRBJ2-1
ASSLVPSGGGYNEQF
>TRBV7-2|NA|TRBJ2-1
ASSLTLSGGPVEQF
>TRBV18|NA|TRBJ1-6
ASSEGTGSSPLH
>TRBV4-1|NA|TRBJ1-5
ASSPGWGVAQPQH
>TRBV28|NA|TRBJ1-1
ASSTEGREGRTEAF
>TRBV4-1|NA|TRBJ1-4
ASSHSGEKLF
>TRBV7-9|NA|TRBJ1-3
ASSFTLYFYSGNTIY
>TRBV11-3|NA|TRBJ2-1
ASSSLGGAGWNEQF
>TRBV6-1|NA|TRBJ2-2
ASSWGPNTGELF
>TRBV5-4|NA|TRBJ1-1
ASSPGTRGQGTEAF
>TRBV11-2|NA|TRBJ2-2
ASSSLAGVTGELF
>TRBV25-1|NA|TRBJ2-1
ASRETSGELEQF
>TRBV5-4|few|TRBJ2-4
ASSLDQAKNIQY
>TRBV6-1|NA|TRBJ1-3
ASSEDVAGNTIY
>TRBV7-9|NA|TRBJ2-6
ASSLSSRLGANVLT